The clone carrying this T cell receptor beta chain was seen a few times. Its antigen is as yet unknown. 5'RACE primed from the constant segment yielded TCR alpha and TCR beta cDNA libraries bearing sample barcodes and UMIs. TCRdb fed the 5' RACE reads into MiXCR, producing one record per CDR3 protein. The data hold approximately 480,000 distinct CDR3 sequences, with about 18% observed a single time. The data were obtained in a study of T-cell memory formation after mild COVID-19. Study-level information: TCR clusters largely stayed donor specific.

Study-level findings and limits: Clones that contracted clustered mainly in CM and EM if CD4+ and in EMRA if CD8+. There were some responding clones in pre-infection memory, which suggested that cross-reactive memory had joined.

With V trimmed by 0 bases and J by 8 bases, 7 bases remained unmatched. Germline V lookup: CDR1 SGHRS, CDR2 YFSETQ. The CDR3 totals 15 residues. The TCR sequence derives from an adult woman who had mild COVID-19 (a few samples of this study predate the infection). Cell type and time point are not known. The J gene is TRBJ1-2, the V gene TRBV5-1, with 10 bases fitting TRBD1. The sequenced material came from PBMCs or a T cell subset sorted from them (not recorded which). The CDR3 coding sequence is TGCGCCAGCAGCTTGGAACAGCGACAGGGGGCCGGCTACACCTTC. Translating gives CASSLEQRQGAGYTF.